This TCR beta chain was profiled in a study of human T cells and chemical hapten exposure. Looking at the study overall: Patch tests containing 0.01% DPC, applied to the upper back, were read at 6 days. Chiefly women, the patients showed alopecia areata, totalis or universalis.

TCRdb re-derived calls from the RACE reads in MiXCR, one entry per CDR3 protein. This sample yields around 380,000 distinct CDR3 sequences, of which about 4.4% are seen a single time; about 2.2% belongs to the top ten. Stated time point: patch test 1, 2 weeks after DPC sensitization. Stated treatment: therapeutic diphenylcyclopropenone sensitization with weekly scalp DPC. The trim removed 3 bases at V and 5 bases at J, leaving 4 bases unmatched. The CDR3 is made up of 14 amino acids. The germline CDR1 and CDR2 sequences are SGDLS and YYNGEE. The sequencing here drew on whole blood, taken in connection with sensitization to the hapten diphenylcyclopropenone (DPC). The clonotype comes from a woman aged 45-60 years with alopecia areata. Some clones in this sample may be carry-over from other donors' samples. The V and J genes are TRBV9 and TRBJ2-3; 9 bases agree with TRBD1. Written as DNA, the CDR3 is TGTGCCAGCAGCGCGACAGGGGGGGAAGATACGCAGTATTTT. Encoded protein: CASSATGGEDTQYF.